These 3 T cell receptor beta chains came from one sample sequenced in a study of cytomegalovirus exposure and HLA in healthy donors. PCR was performed using 60 Vbeta and 13 Jbeta primers. Profiled with immunoSEQ multiplex PCR; TCRdb holds only in-frame clones, not every one. The data hold some 110,000 clones, with around three quarters observed a single time. Sequences were obtained from PBMCs. These receptors were obtained from a man in his thirties or forties in good health and CMV-seropositive.

V usage is TRBV6-6 and J usage is TRBJ2-1; no reliable D call. The CDR3 is made up of 13 amino acids. Germline lookup yields CDR1 MNHNY and CDR2 SVGAGI (reference sequence). The V end lost 2 bases, the J end lost 6 bases, and 8 bases lay between the germline ends. The CDR3 coding sequence is TGTGCCAGCAGTTACCGGGTAGGCAATGAGCAGTTCTTC. Translating it yields CASSYRVGNEQFF.

The V and J genes are TRBV15 and TRBJ1-2; 10 bases match TRBD1. The V gene end was trimmed by 0 bases and the J gene end by 14 bases; junction bases not matched to a gene: 9. The CDR3 sequence is 14 residues long. Germline V gives CDR1 LNHNV, CDR2 YYDKDF (reference sequence). The CDR3 here is CATSRDRTGGAFTF. The DNA of the CDR3 is TGTGCCACCAGCAGAGATAGGACAGGGGGGGCCTTTACCTTC.

This chain connects TRBV6-6 to TRBJ1-5; 11 nucleotides align to TRBD1. The CDR3 totals 16 residues. The germline gives CDR1 MNHNY, CDR2 SVGAGI (reference sequence). V was clipped by 7 bases and J by 6 bases; unmatched bases: 11. In DNA form, the CDR3 reads TGTGCCAGCAACGTCGGACAGGGGGCGTTTGGTCAGCCCCAGCATTTT. Its translation: CASNVGQGAFGQPQHF.